This T cell receptor (beta chain) comes out of a study of blood T cell repertoires in COVID-19. In the study overall: Acute and convalescent COVID-19 samples came from the United States, Italy and Spain. PBMCs, B-cell-depleted T cells, or T cells provided the cDNA or gDNA that made up the material.

Per the original methods: Nucleated cell counts were estimated from reference gene primer amplification. Assay used: immunoSEQ multiplex PCR; TCRdb lists only in-frame clones, some missing. The D gene and trimming were derived from the DNA, and the V and J assignments and clone size from that table. Among 200,000 to 250,000 clones listed, 80% to 90% were seen once. Trimming removed 2 bases from V and 5 bases from J, with 6 bases in between. There are 12 residues in the CDR3. CDR1 and CDR2 from the germline V gene are SGHTA and FQGTGA. Membership in each cohort depended on participant-reported clinical history.

This chain uses TRBV7-3 with TRBJ1-1; no definite D call. The clonotype comes from a woman aged 40 to 55 with acute COVID-19. The sequenced sample was PBMCs or T cells enriched from blood (not recorded which). This CDR3 reads CASSLEPTEAFF. Written as DNA, the CDR3 is TGTGCCAGCAGCTTAGAGCCAACTGAAGCTTTCTTT.